The clone carrying this T cell receptor (beta chain) was detected a few times. TCRdb redid the calling of the 5' RACE reads with MiXCR, one entry per CDR3 protein. The repertoire holds roughly 750,000 distinct CDR3 sequences, 21% seen once, with 4% to 4.5% in the top ten. Trimming removed 0 bases at V and 4 bases at J, with 19 bases between. Germline CDR1 SGHRS, CDR2 YFSETQ. The CDR3 consists of 17 residues. The record originates from a study of identical twins. In addition, the sample was reused for a study of T cells expressing NK-cell markers. That report notes: HCMV seropositivity marked most of the eight sequenced donors; one was seronegative. The study found dominant NKG2C+ clonotypes at about 1.0-8% of CD8+ T cells in several donors. Unclear, still, was the HCMV specificity of the expanded NKG2C+ T cell clones.

The chain joins TRBV5-1 to TRBJ1-2; D possibly corresponds to TRBD1 (6 bases). This clonotype originated in a woman between 18 and 30 years old in good health. Sequencing was done on a sample of PBMCs. The CDR3 sequence: CASSLVLDGEGGYGYTF. The CDR3 DNA is TGCGCCAGCAGCTTGGTGCTGGATGGGGAAGGGGGCTATGGCTACACCTTC.